Listed below are T cell receptor beta chains from one sample, sequenced in a study of blood T cells in healthy people across ages. TCRdb fed the 5' RACE reads into MiXCR, producing one record per CDR3 protein. The data contain around 1,800,000 distinct CDR3 sequences, 30% to 40% of them singletons. Input material: blood. These receptors were obtained from a human donor in good health. Both conserved end residues are part of each CDR3. A D gene is named only where the DNA matches it firmly. Size tells how often a clone was seen (once, few, many) or the class of an expanded clone, and some rows leave it out.

D gene: -
V gene: TRBV24-1
J gene: TRBJ2-3
clone size: few
CDR3 DNA: TGTGCCACCAGTCCGGGCCGCACAGATACGCAGTATTTT
CDR3 protein: CATSPGRTDTQYF

D gene: -
V gene: TRBV12-3/TRBV12-4
J gene: TRBJ2-7
clone size: few
CDR3 DNA: TGTGCCAGCAGTCGCCCCACGGGGCAGCAGTACTTC
CDR3 protein: CASSRPTGQQYF

D gene: -
V gene: TRBV4-1
J gene: TRBJ2-7
clone size: few
CDR3 DNA: TGCGCCAGCAGCCAAGGACCCTCCCAGAGCTCCTACGAGCAGTACTTC
CDR3 protein: CASSQGPSQSSYEQYF

D gene: -
V gene: TRBV12-3/TRBV12-4
J gene: TRBJ2-6
clone size: -
CDR3 DNA: TGTGCCAGCAGTTCCTTGGGCAACGTCCTGACTTTC
CDR3 protein: CASSSLGNVLTF

D gene: TRBD1
V gene: TRBV20-1
J gene: TRBJ1-4
clone size: -
CDR3 DNA: TGCAGTGCGAGCCAGGGGGTAGGGGAAAAACTGTTTTTT
CDR3 protein: CSASQGVGEKLFF

D gene: TRBD1
V gene: TRBV12-3/TRBV12-4
J gene: TRBJ1-1
clone size: -
CDR3 DNA: TGTGCCAGCAATCTCGGGATAGGGGGCGCGGGGAACACTGAAGCTTTCTTT
CDR3 protein: CASNLGIGGAGNTEAFF

D gene: -
V gene: TRBV24-1
J gene: TRBJ2-1
clone size: -
CDR3 DNA: TGTGCCACCAGTGATTCGGTCGGCCAGGCCCCCTACAATGAGCAGTTCTTC
CDR3 protein: CATSDSVGQAPYNEQFF

D gene: TRBD2
V gene: TRBV7-2
J gene: TRBJ2-1
clone size: -
CDR3 DNA: TGTGCCCGCAGCCCAACCGGGACTAGGGGCTACAATGAGCAGTTCTTC
CDR3 protein: CARSPTGTRGYNEQFF

D gene: -
V gene: TRBV24-1
J gene: TRBJ2-1
clone size: -
CDR3 DNA: TGTGCCACCAGTGAGGACAGTTTCAATGAGCAGTTCTTC
CDR3 protein: CATSEDSFNEQFF

D gene: -
V gene: TRBV5-1
J gene: TRBJ2-5
clone size: few
CDR3 DNA: TGCGCCAGCAGCCTTGAGATGAGTGAAGGGACCCAGTACTTC
CDR3 protein: CASSLEMSEGTQYF

D gene: -
V gene: TRBV9
J gene: TRBJ2-1
clone size: few
CDR3 DNA: TGTGCCAGCAGCGTAATGGGTGAGCAGTTCTTC
CDR3 protein: CASSVMGEQFF

D gene: TRBD2
V gene: TRBV3-1
J gene: TRBJ2-1
clone size: -
CDR3 DNA: TGTGCCAGCAGCAAAGCGTCGCGGGGGTACAATGAGCAGTTCTTC
CDR3 protein: CASSKASRGYNEQFF

D gene: -
V gene: TRBV25-1
J gene: TRBJ2-3
clone size: few
CDR3 DNA: TGTGCCAGCAGTGAATTCCGTGGGCAGGGATTCACAGATACGCAGTATTTT
CDR3 protein: CASSEFRGQGFTDTQYF

D gene: TRBD2
V gene: TRBV7-2
J gene: TRBJ2-3
clone size: few
CDR3 DNA: TGTGCCAGCAGCTTAGGGGCCATCCTAGCGGGTTTTCGTACAGATACGCAGTATTTT
CDR3 protein: CASSLGAILAGFRTDTQYF

D gene: TRBD1
V gene: TRBV2
J gene: TRBJ2-7
clone size: -
CDR3 DNA: TGTGCCAGCAGTTCGACGGGGACAGGGAGGAGCGAGCAGTACTTC
CDR3 protein: CASSSTGTGRSEQYF

D gene: TRBD1
V gene: TRBV6-1
J gene: TRBJ2-1
clone size: -
CDR3 DNA: TGTGCCAGCAGTGAAGCGTTAGGGGGCAGGGTTGAGCAGTTCTTC
CDR3 protein: CASSEALGGRVEQFF

D gene: -
V gene: TRBV6-6
J gene: TRBJ2-4
clone size: -
CDR3 DNA: TGTGCCAGCAGATTGGATTCCAAAAACATTCAGTACTTC
CDR3 protein: CASRLDSKNIQYF

D gene: -
V gene: TRBV7-2
J gene: TRBJ2-1
clone size: many
CDR3 DNA: TGTGCCAGCAGCCGACGTGAGGGTTCCTACAATGAGCAGTTCTTC
CDR3 protein: CASSRREGSYNEQFF

D gene: -
V gene: TRBV7-8
J gene: TRBJ2-1
clone size: -
CDR3 DNA: TGTGCCAGCAGTCAAGTTTTTTGGGGACGAAAGGATGAGCAGTTCTTC
CDR3 protein: CASSQVFWGRKDEQFF

D gene: -
V gene: TRBV5-1
J gene: TRBJ2-3
clone size: -
CDR3 DNA: TGCGCCAGCAGCTTGGAGGTTGGGGGGGGGACAGGTACGCAGTATTTT
CDR3 protein: CASSLEVGGGTGTQYF

D gene: -
V gene: TRBV3-1
J gene: TRBJ2-4
clone size: -
CDR3 DNA: TGTGCCAGCAGCCAAGTGGGCAAAAACATTCAGTACTTC
CDR3 protein: CASSQVGKNIQYF

D gene: -
V gene: TRBV20-1
J gene: TRBJ1-6
clone size: few
CDR3 DNA: TGCAGTGCTGCGCGTTTAACAGGGTTCTCACCCCTCCACTTT
CDR3 protein: CSAARLTGFSPLHF

D gene: -
V gene: TRBV5-1
J gene: TRBJ2-2
clone size: -
CDR3 DNA: TGCGCCAGCAGCTACGGACTGATGAACACCGGGGAGCTGTTTTTT
CDR3 protein: CASSYGLMNTGELFF

D gene: -
V gene: TRBV19
J gene: TRBJ1-2
clone size: -
CDR3 DNA: TGTGCCAGTAGTATCCCCACGGTGGACGGTGACTATGGCTACACCTTC
CDR3 protein: CASSIPTVDGDYGYTF

D gene: -
V gene: TRBV9
J gene: TRBJ2-1
clone size: few
CDR3 DNA: TGTGCCAGCAGCGTAGTAGAGGGTGGCAATGAGCAGTTCTTC
CDR3 protein: CASSVVEGGNEQFF

D gene: TRBD2
V gene: TRBV20-1
J gene: TRBJ2-3
clone size: -
CDR3 DNA: TGCAGTGCTATTCTAGTGGGGGGGGAAGTGTTTACGCAGTATTTT
CDR3 protein: CSAILVGGEVFTQYF

D gene: TRBD1
V gene: TRBV6-5
J gene: TRBJ2-7
clone size: -
CDR3 DNA: TGTGCCAGCAGTCCACTAACACTCACAGGGGTCGACGAGCAGTACTTC
CDR3 protein: CASSPLTLTGVDEQYF

D gene: TRBD2
V gene: TRBV20-1
J gene: TRBJ2-1
clone size: -
CDR3 DNA: TGCAGTGCTAGTGGCGCTAGCGGGGGGGCCTACAATGAGCAGTTCTTC
CDR3 protein: CSASGASGGAYNEQFF

D gene: TRBD2
V gene: TRBV6-5
J gene: TRBJ2-1
clone size: -
CDR3 DNA: TGTGCCAGCAGTCCCCGGGGGGGTAACAATGGGCAGTTCTTC
CDR3 protein: CASSPRGGNNGQFF

D gene: -
V gene: TRBV5-5
J gene: TRBJ1-5
clone size: -
CDR3 DNA: TGTGCCAGCAGCTTGTCGGGGGCCTTCAATCAGTCCCAGCATTTT
CDR3 protein: CASSLSGAFNQSQHF

D gene: -
V gene: TRBV7-2
J gene: TRBJ2-5
clone size: -
CDR3 DNA: TGTGCCAACAGCTTAAGAGGACGAATCCAAGAGACCCAGTACTTC
CDR3 protein: CANSLRGRIQETQYF

D gene: TRBD1
V gene: TRBV11-3
J gene: TRBJ2-6
clone size: -
CDR3 DNA: TGTGCCAGCAGCTTCAGATTAGGGACAGCCAACTCTGGGGCCAACGTCCTGACTTTC
CDR3 protein: CASSFRLGTANSGANVLTF

D gene: TRBD1
V gene: TRBV29-1
J gene: TRBJ2-7
clone size: -
CDR3 DNA: TGCAGCGTGGATATGGGACAGGGGTTCTACGAGCAGTACTTC
CDR3 protein: CSVDMGQGFYEQYF

D gene: -
V gene: TRBV4-3
J gene: TRBJ2-1
clone size: -
CDR3 DNA: TGCGCCAGCAGAGAGAACCGGGACTCAGCCTACAATGAGCAGTTCTTC
CDR3 protein: CASRENRDSAYNEQFF

D gene: -
V gene: TRBV10-3
J gene: TRBJ1-1
clone size: -
CDR3 DNA: TGTTCCATCAGGGTAGATCTGAACACTGAAGCTTTCTTT
CDR3 protein: CSIRVDLNTEAFF

D gene: -
V gene: TRBV20-1
J gene: TRBJ2-6
clone size: -
CDR3 DNA: TGCAGTGCTAGTAACAGCGTCTCTGGGGCCAACGTCCTGACTTTC
CDR3 protein: CSASNSVSGANVLTF

D gene: TRBD1
V gene: TRBV7-8
J gene: TRBJ2-7
clone size: -
CDR3 DNA: TGTGCCAGCAGCTTAGGGGACAGGGGTCCCCTCTACGAGCAGTACTTC
CDR3 protein: CASSLGDRGPLYEQYF

D gene: -
V gene: TRBV5-1
J gene: TRBJ2-5
clone size: -
CDR3 DNA: TGCGCCAGCAGCTTGGATAAATGCGGGCCAGGTACCAAAGAGACCCAGTACTTC
CDR3 protein: CASSLDKCGPGTKETQYF

D gene: TRBD1
V gene: TRBV29-1
J gene: TRBJ1-2
clone size: -
CDR3 DNA: TGCAGCGTAACCGACAGGGGGTATGGCTACACCTTC
CDR3 protein: CSVTDRGYGYTF

D gene: -
V gene: TRBV4-3
J gene: TRBJ1-1
clone size: few
CDR3 DNA: TGCGCCAGCAGCCAAGACGGGGGGTTGAACACTGAAGCTTTCTTT
CDR3 protein: CASSQDGGLNTEAFF

D gene: -
V gene: TRBV7-8
J gene: TRBJ1-6
clone size: -
CDR3 DNA: TGTGCCAGCAGCAAAATGTGGACAGAGAATTCACCCCTCCACTTT
CDR3 protein: CASSKMWTENSPLHF

D gene: -
V gene: TRBV6-2/TRBV6-3
J gene: TRBJ2-3
clone size: -
CDR3 DNA: TGTGCCAGCAGTTATTCGGGGGCCACAGATACGCAGTATTTT
CDR3 protein: CASSYSGATDTQYF

D gene: TRBD1
V gene: TRBV29-1
J gene: TRBJ2-7
clone size: -
CDR3 DNA: TGCAGCGTTGAGCCGGCCGGGACAGGGGCACCCTACGAGCAGTACTTC
CDR3 protein: CSVEPAGTGAPYEQYF

D gene: -
V gene: TRBV20-1
J gene: TRBJ2-5
clone size: few
CDR3 DNA: TGCAGTGCTAGTAGAAGGGGAGAGACCCAGTACTTC
CDR3 protein: CSASRRGETQYF

D gene: -
V gene: TRBV7-2
J gene: TRBJ2-7
clone size: -
CDR3 DNA: TGTGCCAGCAGTTTTAGGGCAGACTACGAGCAGTACTTC
CDR3 protein: CASSFRADYEQYF

D gene: -
V gene: TRBV5-1
J gene: TRBJ2-5
clone size: few
CDR3 DNA: TGCGCCAGCAGCTTGGCCAGGGCAGCCCAAGAGACCCAGTACTTC
CDR3 protein: CASSLARAAQETQYF

D gene: TRBD2
V gene: TRBV3-1
J gene: TRBJ2-7
clone size: -
CDR3 DNA: TGTGCCAGCAGCCACCTTCTAGCGGGGGGTTCCTACGAGCAGTACTTC
CDR3 protein: CASSHLLAGGSYEQYF

D gene: -
V gene: TRBV14
J gene: TRBJ2-7
clone size: -
CDR3 DNA: TGTGCCAGCAGCCAACATAATGGGGACGAGCAGTACTTC
CDR3 protein: CASSQHNGDEQYF

D gene: TRBD2
V gene: TRBV18
J gene: TRBJ2-1
clone size: few
CDR3 DNA: TGTGCCAGCTCACAAGCGGGGGGGCCTTCGGGTGAGCAGTTCTTC
CDR3 protein: CASSQAGGPSGEQFF

D gene: -
V gene: TRBV20-1
J gene: TRBJ2-5
clone size: -
CDR3 DNA: TGCAGTGCTGGACCAAATACTGTATGGGAGACCCAGTACTTC
CDR3 protein: CSAGPNTVWETQYF

D gene: -
V gene: TRBV4-1
J gene: TRBJ1-2
clone size: -
CDR3 DNA: TGCGCCAGCAGCCAAGATGCGCCTGGGTATGGCTACACCTTC
CDR3 protein: CASSQDAPGYGYTF

D gene: -
V gene: TRBV27
J gene: TRBJ1-1
clone size: -
CDR3 DNA: TGTGCCAGCAGGAGATTGCGGACTGGCACTGAAGCTTTCTTT
CDR3 protein: CASRRLRTGTEAFF

D gene: -
V gene: TRBV28
J gene: TRBJ2-1
clone size: -
CDR3 DNA: TGTGCCAGCAGTGCCCGCTCGGCTAGCTCCTACAATGAGCAGTTCTTC
CDR3 protein: CASSARSASSYNEQFF

D gene: -
V gene: TRBV6-4
J gene: TRBJ1-5
clone size: many
CDR3 DNA: TGTGCCAGCAGTGTTGGGATAGATCAGCCCCAGCATTTT
CDR3 protein: CASSVGIDQPQHF

D gene: -
V gene: TRBV28
J gene: TRBJ1-2
clone size: few
CDR3 DNA: TGTGCCACCAGTAACTATGGCTACACCTTC
CDR3 protein: CATSNYGYTF

D gene: -
V gene: TRBV20-1
J gene: TRBJ2-5
clone size: many
CDR3 DNA: TGCAGTGCTAGTTCGACGGGGATACCCCAAGAGACCCAGTACTTC
CDR3 protein: CSASSTGIPQETQYF

D gene: -
V gene: TRBV4-1
J gene: TRBJ2-5
clone size: -
CDR3 DNA: TGCGCCAGCAGCAAGGGACAACAAGAGACCCAGTACTTC
CDR3 protein: CASSKGQQETQYF

D gene: -
V gene: TRBV13
J gene: TRBJ1-6
clone size: -
CDR3 DNA: TGTGCCAGCAGCTTAGAAAGGGCAGGAACCCTCCACTTT
CDR3 protein: CASSLERAGTLHF